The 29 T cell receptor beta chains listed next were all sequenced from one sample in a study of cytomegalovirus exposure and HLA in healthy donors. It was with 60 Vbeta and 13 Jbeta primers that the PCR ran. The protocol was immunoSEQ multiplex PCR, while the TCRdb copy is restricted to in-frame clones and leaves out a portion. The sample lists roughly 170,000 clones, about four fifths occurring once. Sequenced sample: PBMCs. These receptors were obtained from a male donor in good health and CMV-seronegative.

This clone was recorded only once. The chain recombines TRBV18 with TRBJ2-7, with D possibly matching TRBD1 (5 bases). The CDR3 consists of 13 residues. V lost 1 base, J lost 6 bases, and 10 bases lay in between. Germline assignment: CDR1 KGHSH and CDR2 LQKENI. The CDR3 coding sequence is TGTGCCAGCTCACCACTAGGGGTGGGCGAGCAGTACTTC. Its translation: CASSPLGVGEQYF. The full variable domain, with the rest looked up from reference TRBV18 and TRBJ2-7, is NAGVMQNPRHLVRRRGQEARLRCSPMKGHSHVYWYRQLPEEGLKFMVYLQKENIIDESGMPKERFSAEFPKEGPSILRIQQVVRGDSAAYFCASSPLGVGEQYFGPGTRLTVT.

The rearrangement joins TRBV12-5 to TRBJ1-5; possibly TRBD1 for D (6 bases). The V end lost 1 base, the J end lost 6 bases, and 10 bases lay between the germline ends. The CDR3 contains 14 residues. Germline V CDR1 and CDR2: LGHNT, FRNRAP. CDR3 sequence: CASGLDREGQPQHF. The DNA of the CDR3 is TGTGCTAGTGGTTTGGACAGGGAAGGTCAGCCCCAGCATTTT.

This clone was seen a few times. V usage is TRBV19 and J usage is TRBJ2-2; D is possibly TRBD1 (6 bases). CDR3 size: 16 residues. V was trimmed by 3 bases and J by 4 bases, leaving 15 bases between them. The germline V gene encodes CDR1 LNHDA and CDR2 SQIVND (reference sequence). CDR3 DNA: TGTGCCAGTAGTATTGGAACAGGGCCGGCCACCGGGGAGCTGTTTTTT. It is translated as CASSIGTGPATGELFF.

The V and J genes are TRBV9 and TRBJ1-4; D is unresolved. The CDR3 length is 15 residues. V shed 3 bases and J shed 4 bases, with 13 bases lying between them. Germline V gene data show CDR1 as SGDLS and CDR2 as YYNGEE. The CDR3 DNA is TGTGCCAGCAGCGACAGTGGAGGTTTTAATGAAAAACTGTTTTTT. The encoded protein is CASSDSGGFNEKLFF.

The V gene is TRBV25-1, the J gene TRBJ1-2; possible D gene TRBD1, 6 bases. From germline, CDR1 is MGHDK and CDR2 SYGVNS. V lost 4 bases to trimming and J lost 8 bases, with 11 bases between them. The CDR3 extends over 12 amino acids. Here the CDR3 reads CASSGTVQGYTF. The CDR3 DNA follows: TGTGCCAGCAGTGGGACAGTACAAGGCTACACCTTC.

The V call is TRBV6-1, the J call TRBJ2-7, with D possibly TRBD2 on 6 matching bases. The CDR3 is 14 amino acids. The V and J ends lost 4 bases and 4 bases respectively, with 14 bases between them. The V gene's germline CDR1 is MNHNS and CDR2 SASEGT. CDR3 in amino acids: CASSGTGLQYEQYF. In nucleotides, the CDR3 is TGTGCCAGCAGTGGCACGGGACTCCAGTACGAGCAGTACTTC.

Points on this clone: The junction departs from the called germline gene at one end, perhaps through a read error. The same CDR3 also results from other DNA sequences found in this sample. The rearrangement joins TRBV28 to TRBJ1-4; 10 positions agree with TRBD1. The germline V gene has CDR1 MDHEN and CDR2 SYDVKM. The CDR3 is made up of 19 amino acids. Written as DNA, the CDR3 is TGTGCCAGCAGCCCAAACCCCGGGACAGGGGAGACCTCTAATGAAAAGCTGTTTTTT. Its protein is CASSPNPGTGETSNEKLFF.

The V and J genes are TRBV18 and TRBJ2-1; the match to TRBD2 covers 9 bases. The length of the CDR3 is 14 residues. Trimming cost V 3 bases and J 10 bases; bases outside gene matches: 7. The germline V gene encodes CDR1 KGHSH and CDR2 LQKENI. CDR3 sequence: CASSPDRLAVEQFF. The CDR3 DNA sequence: TGTGCCAGCTCACCCGACCGACTAGCGGTCGAGCAGTTCTTC.

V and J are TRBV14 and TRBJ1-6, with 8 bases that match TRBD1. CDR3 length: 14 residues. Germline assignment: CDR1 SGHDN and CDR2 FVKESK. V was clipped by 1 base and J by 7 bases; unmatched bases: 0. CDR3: CASSQGQGNSPLHF. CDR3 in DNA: TGTGCCAGCAGCCAAGGACAGGGGAATTCACCCCTCCACTTT.

The CDR3 DNA sequence: TGTGCCAGCAGAAGCCTGACAGGTGAAAACTATGGCTACACCTTC. This codes for CASRSLTGENYGYTF. The V gene is TRBV6-6, the J gene TRBJ1-2, with D possibly TRBD1 on 6 matching bases. V was shortened by 6 bases and J by 2 bases, with 16 bases between the two germline ends. The CDR3 loop spans 15 amino acids. Looked up from germline, CDR1 is MNHNY and CDR2 is SVGAGI (reference sequence).

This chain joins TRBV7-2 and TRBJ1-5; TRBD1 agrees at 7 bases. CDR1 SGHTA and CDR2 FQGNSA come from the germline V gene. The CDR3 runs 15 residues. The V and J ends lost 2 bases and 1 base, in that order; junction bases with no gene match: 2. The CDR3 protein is CASSLQGVSNQPQHF. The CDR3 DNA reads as TGTGCCAGCAGCTTACAGGGGGTAAGCAATCAGCCCCAGCATTTT.

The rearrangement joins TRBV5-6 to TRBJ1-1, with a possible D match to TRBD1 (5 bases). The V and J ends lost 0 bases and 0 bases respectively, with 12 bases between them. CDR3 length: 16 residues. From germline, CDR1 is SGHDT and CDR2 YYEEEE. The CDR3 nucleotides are TGTGCCAGCAGCTTGGGACCGGCAGGGATGAACACTGAAGCTTTCTTT. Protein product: CASSLGPAGMNTEAFF. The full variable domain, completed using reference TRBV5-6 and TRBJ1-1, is DAGVTQSPTHLIKTRGQQVTLRCSPKSGHDTVSWYQQALGQGPQFIFQYYEEEERQRGNFPDRFSGHQFPNYSSELNVNALLLGDSALYLCASSLGPAGMNTEAFFGQGTRLTVV.

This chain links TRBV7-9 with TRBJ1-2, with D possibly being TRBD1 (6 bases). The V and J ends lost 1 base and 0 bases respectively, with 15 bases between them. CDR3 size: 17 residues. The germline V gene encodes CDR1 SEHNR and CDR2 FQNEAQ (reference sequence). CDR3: CASSLDRTDFANYGYTF. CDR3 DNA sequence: TGTGCCAGCAGCTTAGACCGGACAGATTTTGCTAACTATGGCTACACCTTC. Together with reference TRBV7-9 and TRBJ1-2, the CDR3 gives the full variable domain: DTGVSQNPRHKITKRGQNVTFRCDPISEHNRLYWYRQTLGQGPEFLTYFQNEAQLEKSRLLSDRFSAERPKGSFSTLEIQRTEQGDSAMYLCASSLDRTDFANYGYTFGSGTRLTVV.

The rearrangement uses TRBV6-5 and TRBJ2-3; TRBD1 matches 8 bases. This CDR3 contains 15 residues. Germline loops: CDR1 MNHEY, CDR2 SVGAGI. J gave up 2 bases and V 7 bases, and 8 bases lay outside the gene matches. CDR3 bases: TGTGCCAGCAACCAACAGGGGGGACCCACAGATACGCAGTATTTT. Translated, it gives CASNQQGGPTDTQYF.

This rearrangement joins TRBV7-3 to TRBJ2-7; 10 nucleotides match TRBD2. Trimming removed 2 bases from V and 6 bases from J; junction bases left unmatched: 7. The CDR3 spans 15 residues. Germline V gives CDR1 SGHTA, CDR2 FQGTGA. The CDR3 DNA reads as TGTGCCAGCAGCTTATCTAGCGGGGGACGAAGCGAGCAGTACTTC. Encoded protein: CASSLSSGGRSEQYF.

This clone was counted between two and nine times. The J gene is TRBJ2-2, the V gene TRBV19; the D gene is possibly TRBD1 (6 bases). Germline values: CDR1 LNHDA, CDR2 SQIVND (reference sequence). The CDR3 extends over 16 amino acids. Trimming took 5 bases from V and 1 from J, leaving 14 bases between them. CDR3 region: CASSLLSGQNTGELFF. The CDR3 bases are TGTGCCAGTAGTCTCCTCTCGGGACAGAACACCGGGGAGCTGTTTTTT.

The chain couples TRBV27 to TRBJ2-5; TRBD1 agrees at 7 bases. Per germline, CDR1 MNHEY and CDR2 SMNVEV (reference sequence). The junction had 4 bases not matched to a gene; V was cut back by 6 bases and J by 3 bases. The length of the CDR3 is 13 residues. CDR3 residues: CASSYRGKETQYF. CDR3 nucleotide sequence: TGTGCCAGCAGCTACAGGGGTAAAGAGACCCAGTACTTC.

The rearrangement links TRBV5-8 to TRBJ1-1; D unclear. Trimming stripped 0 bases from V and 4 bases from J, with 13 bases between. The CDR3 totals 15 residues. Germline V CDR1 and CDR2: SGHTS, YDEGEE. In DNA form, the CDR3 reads TGTGCCAGCAGCTTGGAACCTAGAATGGGCACTGAAGCTTTCTTT. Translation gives CASSLEPRMGTEAFF.

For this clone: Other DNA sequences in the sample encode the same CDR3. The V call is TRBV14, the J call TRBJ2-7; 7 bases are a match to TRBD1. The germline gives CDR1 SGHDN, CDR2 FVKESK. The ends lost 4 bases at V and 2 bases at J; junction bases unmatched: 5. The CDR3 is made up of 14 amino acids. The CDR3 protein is CASSLSTGPYEQYF. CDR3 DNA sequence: TGTGCCAGCAGCCTGTCGACAGGGCCCTACGAGCAGTACTTC.

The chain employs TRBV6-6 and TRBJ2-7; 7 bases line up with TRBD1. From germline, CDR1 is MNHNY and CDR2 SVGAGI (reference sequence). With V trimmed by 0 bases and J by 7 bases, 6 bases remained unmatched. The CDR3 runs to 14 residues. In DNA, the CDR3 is TGTGCCAGCAGTTACTCAAGGACAGGTGGAGAGCAGTACTTC. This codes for CASSYSRTGGEQYF.

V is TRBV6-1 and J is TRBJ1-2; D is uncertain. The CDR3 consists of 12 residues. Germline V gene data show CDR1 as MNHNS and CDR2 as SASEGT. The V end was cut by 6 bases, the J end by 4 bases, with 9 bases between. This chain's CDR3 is CASSRGAYGYTF. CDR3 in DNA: TGTGCCAGCAGCAGAGGAGCCTATGGCTACACCTTC.

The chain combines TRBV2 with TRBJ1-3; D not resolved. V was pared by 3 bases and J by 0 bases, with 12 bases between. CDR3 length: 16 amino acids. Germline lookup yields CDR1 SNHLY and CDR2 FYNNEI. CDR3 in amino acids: CASSEPRGGSGNTIYF. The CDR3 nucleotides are TGTGCCAGCAGTGAGCCTCGGGGTGGCTCTGGAAACACCATATATTTT. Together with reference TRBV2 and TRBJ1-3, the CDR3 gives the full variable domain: EPEVTQTPSHQVTQMGQEVILRCVPISNHLYFYWYRQILGQKVEFLVSFYNNEISEKSEIFDDQFSVERPDGSNFTLKIRSTKLEDSAMYFCASSEPRGGSGNTIYFGEGSWLTVV.

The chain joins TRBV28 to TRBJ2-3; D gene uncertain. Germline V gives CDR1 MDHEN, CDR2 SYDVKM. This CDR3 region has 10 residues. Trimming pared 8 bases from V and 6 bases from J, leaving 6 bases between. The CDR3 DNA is TGTGCCAGCGGGCCCGATACGCAGTATTTT. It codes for CASGPDTQYF.

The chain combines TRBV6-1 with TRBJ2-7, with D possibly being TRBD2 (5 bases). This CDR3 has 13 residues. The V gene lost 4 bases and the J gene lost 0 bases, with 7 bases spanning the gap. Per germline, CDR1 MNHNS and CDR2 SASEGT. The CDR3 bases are TGTGCCAGCAGTGCGGGGAGCTCCTACGAGCAGTACTTC. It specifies CASSAGSSYEQYF.

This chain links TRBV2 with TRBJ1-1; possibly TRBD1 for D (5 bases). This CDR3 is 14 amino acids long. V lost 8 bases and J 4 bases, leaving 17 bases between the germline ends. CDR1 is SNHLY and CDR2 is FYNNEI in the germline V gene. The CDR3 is CASLVEGLSTEAFF. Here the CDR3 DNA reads TGTGCCAGCCTCGTGGAGGGACTGAGCACTGAAGCTTTCTTT. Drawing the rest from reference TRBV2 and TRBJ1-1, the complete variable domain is EPEVTQTPSHQVTQMGQEVILRCVPISNHLYFYWYRQILGQKVEFLVSFYNNEISEKSEIFDDQFSVERPDGSNFTLKIRSTKLEDSAMYFCASLVEGLSTEAFFGQGTRLTVV.

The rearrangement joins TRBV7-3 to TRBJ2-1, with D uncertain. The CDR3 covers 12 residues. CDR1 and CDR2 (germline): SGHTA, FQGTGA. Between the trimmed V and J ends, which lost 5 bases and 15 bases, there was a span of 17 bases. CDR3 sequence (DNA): TGTGCCAGCAGCGATCCCCCAGTGCCGTGGTTCTTC. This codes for CASSDPPVPWFF.

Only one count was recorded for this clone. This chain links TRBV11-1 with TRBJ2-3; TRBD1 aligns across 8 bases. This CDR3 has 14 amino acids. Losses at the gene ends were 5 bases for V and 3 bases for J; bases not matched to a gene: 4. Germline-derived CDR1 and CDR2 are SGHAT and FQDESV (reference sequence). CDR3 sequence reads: CASSRRQGTDTQYF. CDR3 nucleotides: TGTGCCAGCAGCCGTCGACAGGGGACAGATACGCAGTATTTT.

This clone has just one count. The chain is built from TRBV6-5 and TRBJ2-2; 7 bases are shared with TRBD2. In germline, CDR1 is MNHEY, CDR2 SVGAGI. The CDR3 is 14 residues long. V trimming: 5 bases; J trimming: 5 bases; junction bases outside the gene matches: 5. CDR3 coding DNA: TGTGCCAGCAGTGGCGGGAGATGGACCGGGGAGCTGTTTTTT. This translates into CASSGGRWTGELFF.

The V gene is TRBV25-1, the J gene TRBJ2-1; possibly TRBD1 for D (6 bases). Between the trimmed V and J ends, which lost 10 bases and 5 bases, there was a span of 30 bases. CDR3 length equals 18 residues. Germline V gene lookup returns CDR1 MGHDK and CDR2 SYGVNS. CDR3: CATKAAAGSVGANNEQFF. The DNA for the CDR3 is TGTGCCACCAAGGCCGCGGCAGGCAGCGTGGGGGCTAACAATGAGCAGTTCTTC.